The following is a T cell receptor beta chain sequence with its context. The source of the sample is a study of blood T cell repertoires in COVID-19. Looking at the study overall: Spain, Italy and the United States supplied samples that represented acute and convalescent COVID-19. T cells, B-cell-depleted T cells, or PBMCs provided the cDNA or gDNA that served as material.

Sequenced by immunoSEQ multiplex PCR; TCRdb stores in-frame clones only, minus some. The table has 40,000 to 55,000 clones, around 83% seen once. This CDR3 spans 12 amino acids. V dropped 4 bases and J dropped 4 bases, with 7 bases sitting between them. Germline V gives CDR1 LNHDA, CDR2 SQIVND (reference sequence). Sequences were obtained from peripheral blood. The sequence derives from a human donor with acute or convalescent COVID-19. The donor label of this sample is uncertain. V gene TRBV19 combines with J gene TRBJ1-2; D is unresolved. The CDR3: CASSTGGYGYTF. The CDR3 nucleotides are TGTGCCAGTAGTACCGGAGGCTATGGCTACACCTTC.